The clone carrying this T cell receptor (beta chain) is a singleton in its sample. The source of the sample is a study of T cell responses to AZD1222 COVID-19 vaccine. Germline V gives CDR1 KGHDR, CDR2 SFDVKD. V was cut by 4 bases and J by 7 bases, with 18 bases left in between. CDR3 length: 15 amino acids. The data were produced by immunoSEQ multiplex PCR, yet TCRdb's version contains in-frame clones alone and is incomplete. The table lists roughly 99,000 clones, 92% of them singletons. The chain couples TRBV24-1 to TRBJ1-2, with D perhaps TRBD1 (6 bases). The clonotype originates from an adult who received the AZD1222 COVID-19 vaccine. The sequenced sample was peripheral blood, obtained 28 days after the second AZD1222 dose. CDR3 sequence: CATSDPYLGQTGYTF. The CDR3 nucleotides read TGTGCCACCAGTGACCCCTACCTCGGACAGACTGGCTACACCTTC.